This T cell receptor (beta chain) came from a study of regulatory T cells in long-lasting Graves disease. Study-level findings and limits: With persistent disease, TRBV28, TRBJ1-2 and TRBJ2-5 were the favored segments.

Indicated time point: newly diagnosed GD, antithyroid drugs for less than 3 months. PBMCs provided the RNA from which the TCR library was made. Remarks on this clonotype: Its antigen is unknown. Sequence at one end of the junction differs from germline and may be a read error.

Arm-PCR of CDR3 regions and iRepertoire HTBI primers were used to build TCR beta libraries. A single record per CDR3 protein comes from TCRdb applying MiXCR to the multiplex PCR reads. Of 400,000 to 500,000 distinct CDR3 sequences listed, more than 12% were seen once; the top ten hold around 17%. This CDR3 has 16 amino acids. The germline V gene has CDR1 LNHDA and CDR2 SQIVND (reference sequence). This same sample was also part of a study on T cells in Graves' hyperthyroidism and ophthalmopathy.

The TCR sequence derives from a woman aged 25 to 39 with Graves disease. The chain uses TRBV19 and TRBJ1-6, with D perhaps TRBD1 (5 bases). The sequencing used peripheral blood mononuclear cells (PBMCs), collected at new diagnosis, from a patient treated with antithyroid drugs. CDR3 coding DNA: TGTGCCAGTAGTGACCCAGGGCCTGGCCAAAATTTACCCCTCCACTTT. Protein sequence: CASSDPGPGQNLPLHF.